The 26 T cell receptor beta chains below come from one sample, sequenced in a study of identical twins. MiXCR was run by TCRdb on the 5' RACE reads, yielding one entry per CDR3 protein. Among a few hundred thousand distinct CDR3 sequences listed, roughly an eighth were seen once. This sample also belongs to another study, concerning yellow fever vaccine responses in identical twins.

The sequenced sample consisted of CD4+ T cells sorted from blood. The receptor source for this set is a woman aged 18-29 years in good health.

This clonotype was recorded at least ten times. This chain links TRBV4-1 with TRBJ2-1; TRBD2 matches at 8 bases. V lost 3 bases to trimming and J lost 0 bases; unmatched junction nucleotides: 4. Germline V gives CDR1 MGHRA, CDR2 YSYEKL. This CDR3 spans 16 amino acids. CDR3 protein: CASSQGSGSSYNEQFF. CDR3 in DNA: TGCGCCAGCAGCCAGGGGAGCGGGAGCTCCTACAATGAGCAGTTCTTC.

V and J are TRBV3-1 and TRBJ1-1, with TRBD1 matching 10 bases. CDR1 is LGHDT and CDR2 is YNNKEL in the germline V gene (reference sequence). V dropped 3 bases and J dropped 4; count of bases not matched to a gene: 8. The CDR3 is 16 residues long. CDR3 sequence (DNA): TGTGCCAGCAGCCACCAGGGACAGGGGAGTAGCACTGAAGCTTTCTTT. Translation: CASSHQGQGSSTEAFF.

This clonotype was counted ten times or more. This chain links TRBV5-5 with TRBJ2-7; unclear D gene. Looked up from germline, CDR1 is SGHKS and CDR2 is YYEKEE (reference sequence). This CDR3 is built from 15 residues. Trimming took 1 base from V and 0 from J, leaving 11 bases between them. The CDR3 DNA is TGTGCCAGCAGCTTGCAGACTTCGTACTCCTACGAGCAGTACTTC. This encodes CASSLQTSYSYEQYF.

The chain has TRBV4-3 and TRBJ2-1, with D possibly TRBD2 on 5 matching bases. CDR1 is LGHNA and CDR2 is YSLEER in the germline V gene. CDR3 length equals 13 residues. V lost 0 bases and J lost 13, with 13 bases in between. The CDR3 DNA sequence: TGCGCCAGCAGCCAAGATCTGAAGACTATCCAGTTCTTC. Its translation: CASSQDLKTIQFF.

This clonotype was observed a few times. This chain joins TRBV25-1 and TRBJ1-5, with D perhaps TRBD1 (6 bases). The V gene lost 1 base and the J gene lost 5 bases, with 12 bases spanning the gap. The germline CDR1 and CDR2 sequences are MGHDK and SYGVNS. The CDR3 is 15 residues long. CDR3 DNA sequence: TGTGCCAGCAGTGAATTGTTAGGGGGAGATCAGCCCCAGCATTTT. Its protein is CASSELLGGDQPQHF.

This clonotype appeared a few times. V is TRBV20-1 and J is TRBJ1-1, with 8 nucleotides matching TRBD1. V lost 0 bases to trimming and J lost 10 bases; unmatched junction nucleotides: 10. This CDR3 comprises 14 residues. Looked up from germline, CDR1 is DFQATT and CDR2 is SNEGSKA (reference sequence). The chain's CDR3 is CSARERTGNYGAFF. The CDR3 region has the DNA TGCAGTGCTAGAGAGCGGACAGGGAATTACGGAGCTTTCTTT.

This chain uses TRBV30 with TRBJ2-6, with TRBD1 as a possible D gene (7 bases). V was clipped by 0 bases and J by 2 bases, with 11 bases between them. The CDR3 is 16 amino acids. Germline V gene data show CDR1 as GTSNPN and CDR2 as SVGIG (reference sequence). For the CDR3, the DNA is TGTGCCTGGAGTGTACCAGGGGGGACTGGGGCCAACGTCCTGACTTTC. This encodes CAWSVPGGTGANVLTF.

This clonotype was picked up a small number of times. The genes are TRBV7-8 and TRBJ1-1, with D unresolved. The germline V gene has CDR1 SGHVS and CDR2 FQNEAQ. The CDR3 is 13 residues long. Trimming pared 1 base from V and 4 bases from J, leaving 7 bases between. CDR3 sequence reads: CASSLGAVTEAFF. The CDR3 DNA follows: TGTGCCAGCAGCTTAGGGGCAGTCACTGAAGCTTTCTTT.

The J gene is TRBJ2-1, the V gene TRBV6-1, with D tentatively TRBD2 (6 bases). The CDR3 is 15 residues long. Per germline, CDR1 MNHNS and CDR2 SASEGT. V was clipped by 0 bases and J by 13 bases, with 19 bases between them. The CDR3 DNA sequence: TGTGCCAGCAGTGAAGCGACAGTCCGGGGAGGCAGTCAGTTCTTC. Amino acid sequence: CASSEATVRGGSQFF.

J is TRBJ2-3 and V is TRBV20-1; maybe TRBD1 (6 bases). V shed 8 bases and J shed 0 bases, with 15 bases lying between them. The CDR3 runs to 14 residues. Germline CDR1 is DFQATT and CDR2 is SNEGSKA (reference sequence). The DNA for the CDR3 is TGCAGTCCTGGCCCAGGGGCGAGCACAGATACGCAGTATTTT. Translating it yields CSPGPGASTDTQYF.

This clonotype was recorded a few times. The rearrangement joins TRBV6-2 or TRBV6-3 to TRBJ2-3; TRBD2 matches at 12 bases. Germline V gene data show CDR1 as MNHEY and CDR2 as SVGEGT. There are 15 residues in the CDR3. The J segment lost 3 bases and the V segment lost 7 bases, leaving 5 bases of the junction unmatched. The CDR3 region has the DNA TGTGCCAGCATCGCTAGCGGGAGGGCTACAGATACGCAGTATTTT. It specifies CASIASGRATDTQYF.

The chain couples TRBV7-3 to TRBJ2-1; unclear D gene. V lost 1 base and J lost 4, with 5 bases in between. The germline gives CDR1 SGHTA, CDR2 FQGTGA. The CDR3 totals 13 residues. The CDR3 region has the DNA TGTGCCAGCAGCTTAAATGGTTACAATGAGCAGTTCTTC. Amino acids: CASSLNGYNEQFF. Drawing the rest from reference TRBV7-3 and TRBJ2-1, the complete variable domain is GAGVSQTPSNKVTEKGKYVELRCDPISGHTALYWYRQSLGQGPEFLIYFQGTGAADDSGLPNDRFFAVRPEGSVSTLKIQRTERGDSAVYLCASSLNGYNEQFFGPGTRLTVL.

This clonotype was seen more than once but under ten times. The J gene is TRBJ1-5, the V gene TRBV2, with TRBD1 matching 7 bases. This CDR3 is built from 15 residues. CDR1 is SNHLY, CDR2 FYNNEI, per germline. With V trimmed by 5 bases and J by 5 bases, 9 bases remained unmatched. For the CDR3, the DNA is TGTGCCAGCAGTAACCACCGGGACAGAGATCAGCCCCAGCATTTT. Its protein product is CASSNHRDRDQPQHF.

The chain is built from TRBV3-1 and TRBJ1-5; D uncertain. The V and J ends lost 3 bases and 4 bases respectively, with 10 bases between them. The CDR3 consists of 14 residues. Germline V gene data show CDR1 as LGHDT and CDR2 as YNNKEL (reference sequence). CDR3 residues: CASSHGPRNQPQHF. In nucleotides, the CDR3 is TGTGCCAGCAGCCACGGACCGCGAAATCAGCCCCAGCATTTT. Full variable domain (outside the CDR3, taken from reference TRBV3-1 and TRBJ1-5): DTAVSQTPKYLVTQMGNDKSIKCEQNLGHDTMYWYKQDSKKFLKIMFSYNNKELIINETVPNRFSPKSPDKAHLNLHINSLELGDSAVYFCASSHGPRNQPQHFGDGTRLSIL.

V gene TRBV25-1 combines with J gene TRBJ2-1; 14 nucleotides match TRBD2. The V and J ends lost 4 bases and 3 bases, in that order; junction bases with no gene match: 11. Germline values: CDR1 MGHDK, CDR2 SYGVNS. The CDR3 is 19 amino acids. As DNA, the CDR3 is TGTGCCAGCAGTGCTCTGTGGGGACTAGCGGGAGAGATCTACAATGAGCAGTTCTTC. Translation: CASSALWGLAGEIYNEQFF.

A few counts support this clonotype. The chain recombines TRBV7-9 with TRBJ2-5; D remains unclear. V shed 5 bases and J shed 1 base, with 11 bases lying between them. The CDR3 runs to 14 residues. Germline CDR1 SEHNR, CDR2 FQNEAQ (reference sequence). This CDR3 is CASSPTRSQETQYF. CDR3 bases: TGTGCCAGCAGCCCCACCAGGAGCCAAGAGACCCAGTACTTC.

V and J are TRBV30 and TRBJ1-6, with D unresolved. Germline CDR1 GTSNPN, CDR2 SVGIG (reference sequence). V shed 3 bases and J shed 11 bases, with 14 bases lying between them. The CDR3 length is 13 residues. CDR3 DNA sequence: TGTGCCTGGAGCCCCAACAATCCGGCACCCCTCCACTTT. Protein sequence: CAWSPNNPAPLHF.

The rearrangement links TRBV7-2 to TRBJ1-1, with a possible D match to TRBD1 (6 bases). Trimming cost V 1 base and J 10 bases, with 13 bases left between them. The CDR3 consists of 13 residues. CDR1 SGHTA and CDR2 FQGNSA come from the germline V gene. CDR3 sequence (DNA): TGTGCCAGCAGCTTAGTGCCAGGGGATTCAGCTTTCTTT. It translates to CASSLVPGDSAFF.

Comment on this clonotype: The junction differs from germline at one of its ends, possibly a read error. This chain uses TRBV20-1 with TRBJ2-4; 13 bases match TRBD2. The CDR3 loop spans 18 amino acids. Germline V CDR1 and CDR2: DFQATT, SNEGSKA (reference sequence). The CDR3 DNA reads TGCTGTGCTAGGTCCGGGACTAGCGGGACCCTAGCCAAAAACATTCAGTACTTC. This codes for CCARSGTSGTLAKNIQYF.

V and J are TRBV7-3 and TRBJ2-3; the D call may be TRBD1 or TRBD2 (5 bases each). This CDR3 comprises 14 residues. Trimming pared 8 bases from V and 8 bases from J, leaving 20 bases between. In germline, CDR1 is SGHTA, CDR2 FQGTGA. The CDR3 region is CASGTDRVGGTQYF. CDR3 nucleotides: TGTGCCAGCGGGACGGACCGAGTTGGTGGTACGCAGTATTTT.

This clonotype showed up just a few times. The chain recombines TRBV27 with TRBJ2-1; 9 bases fit TRBD2. V was pared by 6 bases and J by 6 bases, with 3 bases of the junction left unmatched. Germline CDR1 is MNHEY and CDR2 is SMNVEV (reference sequence). This CDR3 is 13 amino acids long. The DNA for the CDR3 is TGTGCCAGCAGGTCTAGCGGGATCAATGAGCAGTTCTTC. This codes for CASRSSGINEQFF.

This clonotype was detected only a few times. The J gene is TRBJ1-2, the V gene TRBV3-1, with D possibly being TRBD1 (5 bases). The CDR3 extends over 14 amino acids. Trimming pared 2 bases from V and 7 bases from J, leaving 14 bases between. From germline, CDR1 is LGHDT and CDR2 YNNKEL (reference sequence). CDR3 DNA sequence: TGTGCCAGCAGCCAACGGCAGGGAATTGGTGGCTACACCTTC. It specifies CASSQRQGIGGYTF.

The chain employs TRBV20-1 and TRBJ2-1, with TRBD2 matching over 13 bases. Trimming removed 0 bases from V and 8 bases from J; junction bases left unmatched: 7. CDR1 is DFQATT and CDR2 is SNEGSKA in the germline V gene (reference sequence). The CDR3 is 16 residues long. CDR3 DNA sequence: TGCAGTGCTAGAGATTTTTCACTAGCGGGGGGGGATGAGCAGTTCTTC. Translating gives CSARDFSLAGGDEQFF.

This clonotype was picked up a small number of times. The CDR3 region is CASSLGLAGVGSSYEQYF. CDR3 DNA: TGTGCCAGCAGCCTCGGACTAGCGGGAGTCGGGAGCTCCTACGAGCAGTACTTC. This chain uses TRBV4-2 with TRBJ2-7, with 13 bases fitting TRBD2. The CDR3 contains 18 residues. The V gene's germline CDR1 is LGHNA and CDR2 YNFKEQ. Trimming cost V 4 bases and J 0 bases; bases outside gene matches: 9.

This rearrangement joins TRBV5-6 to TRBJ2-7; a possible D gene is TRBD2 (5 bases). Germline lookup yields CDR1 SGHDT and CDR2 YYEEEE. Trimming stripped 0 bases from V and 2 bases from J, with 15 bases between. This CDR3 is 16 amino acids long. CDR3 nucleotide sequence: TGTGCCAGCAGCTTGGATCCCAGCGGAATAACCTACGAGCAGTACTTC. The encoded protein is CASSLDPSGITYEQYF.

This clonotype was counted only a few times. The gene calls are TRBV27 and TRBJ2-3; TRBD2 matches 8 bases. V lost 3 bases to trimming and J lost 3 bases; unmatched junction nucleotides: 8. The germline CDR1 and CDR2 sequences are MNHEY and SMNVEV (reference sequence). The CDR3 consists of 16 residues. The DNA of the CDR3 is TGTGCCAGCAGTTTCCTAGGAGCGGGGGCGACAGATACGCAGTATTTT. Protein sequence: CASSFLGAGATDTQYF.